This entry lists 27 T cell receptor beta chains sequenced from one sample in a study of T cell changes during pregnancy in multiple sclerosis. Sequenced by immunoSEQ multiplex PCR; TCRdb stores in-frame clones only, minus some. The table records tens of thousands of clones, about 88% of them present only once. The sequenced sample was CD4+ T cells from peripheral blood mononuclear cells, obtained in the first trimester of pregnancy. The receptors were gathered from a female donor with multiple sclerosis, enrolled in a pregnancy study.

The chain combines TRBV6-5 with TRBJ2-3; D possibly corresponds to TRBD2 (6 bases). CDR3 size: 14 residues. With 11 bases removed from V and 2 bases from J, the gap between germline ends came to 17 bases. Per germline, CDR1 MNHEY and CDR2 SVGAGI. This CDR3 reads CASSGWGDTDTQYF. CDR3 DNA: TGTGCCTCGAGCGGTTGGGGGGACACAGATACGCAGTATTTT.

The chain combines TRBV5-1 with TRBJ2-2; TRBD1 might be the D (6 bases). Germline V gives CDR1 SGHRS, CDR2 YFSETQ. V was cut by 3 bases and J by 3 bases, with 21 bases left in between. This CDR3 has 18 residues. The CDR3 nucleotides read TGCGCCAGCAGCTACAAATACAATCCGGACAGTTACACCGGGGAGCTGTTTTTT. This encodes CASSYKYNPDSYTGELFF.

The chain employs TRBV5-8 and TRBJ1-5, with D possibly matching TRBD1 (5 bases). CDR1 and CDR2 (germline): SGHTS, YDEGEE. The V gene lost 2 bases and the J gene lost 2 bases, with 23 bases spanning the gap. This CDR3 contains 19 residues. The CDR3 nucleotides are TGTGCCAGCAGCTTATTAGCTCATACAGGTTTGCGCGGCAATCAGCCCCAGCATTTT. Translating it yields CASSLLAHTGLRGNQPQHF.

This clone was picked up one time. CDR3 amino acids: CASSDFNEQFF. CDR3 nucleotides: TGTGCCAGCAGTGACTTCAATGAGCAGTTCTTC. This chain connects TRBV2 to TRBJ2-1; unclear D gene. Germline V gene lookup returns CDR1 SNHLY and CDR2 FYNNEI. Between the trimmed V and J ends, which lost 3 bases and 6 bases, there was a span of 3 bases. The CDR3 is 11 amino acids.

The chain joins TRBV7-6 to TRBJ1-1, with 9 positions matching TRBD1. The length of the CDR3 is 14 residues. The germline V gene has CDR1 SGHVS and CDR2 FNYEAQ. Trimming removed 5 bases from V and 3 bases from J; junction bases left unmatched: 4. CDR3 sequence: CASSPRDRDTEAFF. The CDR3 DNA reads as TGTGCCAGCAGCCCCCGGGACAGGGACACTGAAGCTTTCTTT.

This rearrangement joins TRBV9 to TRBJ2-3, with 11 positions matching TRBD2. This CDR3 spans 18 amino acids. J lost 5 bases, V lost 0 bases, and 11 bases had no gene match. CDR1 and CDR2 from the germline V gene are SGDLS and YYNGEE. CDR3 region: CASSVEWVTSGIQDTQYF. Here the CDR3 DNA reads TGTGCCAGCAGCGTAGAATGGGTGACTAGCGGGATTCAAGATACGCAGTATTTT.

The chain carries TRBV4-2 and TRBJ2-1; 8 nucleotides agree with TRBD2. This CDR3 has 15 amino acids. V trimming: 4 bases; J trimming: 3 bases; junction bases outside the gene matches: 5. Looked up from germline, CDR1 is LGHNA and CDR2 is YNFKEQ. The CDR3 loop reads CASSPGTSDYNEQFF. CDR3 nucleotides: TGTGCCAGCAGCCCAGGGACTAGTGACTACAATGAGCAGTTCTTC.

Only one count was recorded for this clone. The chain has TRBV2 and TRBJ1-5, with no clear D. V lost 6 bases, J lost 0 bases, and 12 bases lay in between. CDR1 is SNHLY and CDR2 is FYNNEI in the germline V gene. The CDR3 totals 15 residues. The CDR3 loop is CASSNTDNSNQPQHF. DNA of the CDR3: TGTGCCAGCAGCAATACAGACAATAGCAATCAGCCCCAGCATTTT.

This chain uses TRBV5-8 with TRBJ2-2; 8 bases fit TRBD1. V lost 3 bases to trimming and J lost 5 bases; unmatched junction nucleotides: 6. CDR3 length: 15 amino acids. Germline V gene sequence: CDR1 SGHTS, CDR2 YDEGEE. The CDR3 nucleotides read TGTGCCAGCAGCTCTCCAGGGGGCAGGACCGGGGAGCTGTTTTTT. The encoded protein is CASSSPGGRTGELFF.

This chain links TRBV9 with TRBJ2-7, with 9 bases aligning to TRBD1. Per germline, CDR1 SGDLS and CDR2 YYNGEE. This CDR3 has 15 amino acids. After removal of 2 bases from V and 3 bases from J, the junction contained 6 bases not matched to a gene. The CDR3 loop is CASSVTGTGFYEQYF. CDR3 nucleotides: TGTGCCAGCAGCGTCACTGGGACAGGGTTCTACGAGCAGTACTTC.

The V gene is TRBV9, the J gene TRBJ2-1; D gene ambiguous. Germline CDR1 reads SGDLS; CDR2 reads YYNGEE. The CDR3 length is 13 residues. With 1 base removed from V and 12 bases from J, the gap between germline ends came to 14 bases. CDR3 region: CASSVYGGEVQFF. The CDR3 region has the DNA TGTGCCAGCAGCGTATATGGCGGCGAAGTGCAGTTCTTC.

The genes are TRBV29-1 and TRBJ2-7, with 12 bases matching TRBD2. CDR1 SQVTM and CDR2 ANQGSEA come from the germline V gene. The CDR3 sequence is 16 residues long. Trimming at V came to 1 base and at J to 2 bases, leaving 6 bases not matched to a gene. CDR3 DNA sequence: TGCAGCGTTGAAGGGGCGACTAGCGGGGGACCCTACGAGCAGTACTTC. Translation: CSVEGATSGGPYEQYF.

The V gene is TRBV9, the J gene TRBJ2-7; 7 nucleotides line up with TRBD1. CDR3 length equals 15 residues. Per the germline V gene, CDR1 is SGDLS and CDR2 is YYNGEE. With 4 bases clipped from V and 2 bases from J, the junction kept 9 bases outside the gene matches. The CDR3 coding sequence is TGTGCCAGCAGCTTGACAGGGTTCGCCCCCTACGAGCAGTACTTC. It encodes CASSLTGFAPYEQYF.

This chain's CDR3 is CASTRTGTNEKLFF. CDR3 nucleotides: TGTGCCAGCACCCGGACAGGGACTAATGAAAAACTGTTTTTT. The chain has TRBV6-1 and TRBJ1-4; 8 nucleotides agree with TRBD1. This CDR3 region has 14 residues. The ends lost 7 bases at V and 2 bases at J; junction bases unmatched: 3. Germline CDR1 is MNHNS and CDR2 is SASEGT.

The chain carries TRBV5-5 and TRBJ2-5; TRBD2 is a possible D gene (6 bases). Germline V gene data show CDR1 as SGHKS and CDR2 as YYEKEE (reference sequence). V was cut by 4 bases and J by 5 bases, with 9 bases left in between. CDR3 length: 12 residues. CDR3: CASSPGTETQYF. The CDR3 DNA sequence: TGTGCCAGCAGCCCAGGGACTGAGACCCAGTACTTC.

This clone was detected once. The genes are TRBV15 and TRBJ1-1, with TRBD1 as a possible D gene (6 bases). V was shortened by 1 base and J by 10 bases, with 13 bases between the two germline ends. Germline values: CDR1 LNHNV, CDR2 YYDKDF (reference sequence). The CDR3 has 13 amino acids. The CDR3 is CATSRGGPARAFF. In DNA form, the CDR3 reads TGTGCCACCAGCAGAGGGGGGCCGGCACGAGCTTTCTTT.

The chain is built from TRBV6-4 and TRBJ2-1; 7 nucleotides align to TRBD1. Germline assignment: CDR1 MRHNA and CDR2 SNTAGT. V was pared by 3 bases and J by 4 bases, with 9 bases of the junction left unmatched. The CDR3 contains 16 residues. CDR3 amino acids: CASSESRDRAYNEQFF. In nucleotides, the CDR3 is TGTGCCAGCAGTGAGTCCAGAGACAGGGCGTACAATGAGCAGTTCTTC.

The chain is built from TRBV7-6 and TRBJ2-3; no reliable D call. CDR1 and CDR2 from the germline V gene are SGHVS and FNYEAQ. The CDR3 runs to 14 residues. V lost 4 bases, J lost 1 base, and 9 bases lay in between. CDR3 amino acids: CASSSRQGTDTQYF. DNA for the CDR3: TGTGCCAGCAGCTCCAGGCAAGGCACAGATACGCAGTATTTT. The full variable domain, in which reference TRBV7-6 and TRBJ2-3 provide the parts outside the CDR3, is GAGVSQSPRYKVTKRGQDVALRCDPISGHVSLYWYRQALGQGPEFLTYFNYEAQQDKSGLPNDRFSAERPEGSISTLTIQRTEQRDSAMYRCASSSRQGTDTQYFGPGTRLTVL.

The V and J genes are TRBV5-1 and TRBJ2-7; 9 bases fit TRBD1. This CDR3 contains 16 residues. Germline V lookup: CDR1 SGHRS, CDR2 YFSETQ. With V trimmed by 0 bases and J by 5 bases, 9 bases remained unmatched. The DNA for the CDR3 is TGCGCCAGCAGCTTGGGACCGGGACAGGGTTCCCACGAGCAGTACTTC. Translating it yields CASSLGPGQGSHEQYF.

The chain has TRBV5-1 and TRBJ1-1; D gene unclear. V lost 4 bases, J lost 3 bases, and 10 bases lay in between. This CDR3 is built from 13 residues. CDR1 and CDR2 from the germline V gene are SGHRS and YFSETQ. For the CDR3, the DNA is TGCGCCAGCAGCGGCATTGCCGACACTGAAGCTTTCTTT. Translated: CASSGIADTEAFF.

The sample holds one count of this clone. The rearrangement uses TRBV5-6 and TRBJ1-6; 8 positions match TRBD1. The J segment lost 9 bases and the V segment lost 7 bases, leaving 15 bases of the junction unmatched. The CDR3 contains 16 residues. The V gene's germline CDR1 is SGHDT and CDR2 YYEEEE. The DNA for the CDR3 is TGTGCCAGCGGGAACTACGACAGGGGTCTGGTTTCACCCCTCCACTTT. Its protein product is CASGNYDRGLVSPLHF.

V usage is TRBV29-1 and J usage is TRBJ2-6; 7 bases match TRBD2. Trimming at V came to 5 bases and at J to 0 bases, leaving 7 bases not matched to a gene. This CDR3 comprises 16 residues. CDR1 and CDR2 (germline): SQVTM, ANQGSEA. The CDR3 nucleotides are TGCAGCGTTTCAAGCGGGGTCCTCTCTGGGGCCAACGTCCTGACTTTC. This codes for CSVSSGVLSGANVLTF.

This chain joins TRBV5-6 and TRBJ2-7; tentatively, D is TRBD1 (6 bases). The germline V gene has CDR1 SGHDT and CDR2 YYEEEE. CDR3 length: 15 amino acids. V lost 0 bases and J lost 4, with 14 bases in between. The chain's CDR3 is CASSLGWGRRYEQYF. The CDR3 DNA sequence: TGTGCCAGCAGCTTGGGCTGGGGGCGTAGGTACGAGCAGTACTTC.

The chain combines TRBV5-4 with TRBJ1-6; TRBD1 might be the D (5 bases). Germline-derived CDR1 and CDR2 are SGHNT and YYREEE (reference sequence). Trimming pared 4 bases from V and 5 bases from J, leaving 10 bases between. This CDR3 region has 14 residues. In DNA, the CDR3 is TGTGCCAGCAGCCCAGGGTTGGATAATTCACCCCTCCACTTT. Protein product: CASSPGLDNSPLHF.

CDR3 nucleotides: TGCGCCAGCAGCTTAGGAGGGGGCTCTCTCACTGAAGCTTTCTTT. Protein sequence: CASSLGGGSLTEAFF. The chain has TRBV5-1 and TRBJ1-1, with 7 bases fitting TRBD1. The junction had 8 bases not matched to a gene; V was cut back by 2 bases and J by 4 bases. This CDR3 region has 15 residues. Looked up from germline, CDR1 is SGHRS and CDR2 is YFSETQ.

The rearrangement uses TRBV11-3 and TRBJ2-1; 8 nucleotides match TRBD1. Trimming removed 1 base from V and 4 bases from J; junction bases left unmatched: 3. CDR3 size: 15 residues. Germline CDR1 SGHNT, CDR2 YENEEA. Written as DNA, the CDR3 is TGTGCCAGCAGCTTAGGGACAGGGAATTACAATGAGCAGTTCTTC. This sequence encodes CASSLGTGNYNEQFF.

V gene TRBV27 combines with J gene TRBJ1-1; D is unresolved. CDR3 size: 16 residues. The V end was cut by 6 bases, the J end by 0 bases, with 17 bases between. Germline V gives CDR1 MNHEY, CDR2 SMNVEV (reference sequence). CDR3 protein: CASSQGLGDMNTEAFF. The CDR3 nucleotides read TGTGCCAGCAGCCAAGGACTGGGAGATATGAACACTGAAGCTTTCTTT.